This is a list of T cell receptor beta chains from one sample in a study of cytomegalovirus exposure and HLA in healthy donors. Sequencing was performed with immunoSEQ multiplex PCR; in TCRdb, only in-frame clones are kept and a portion is missing. Of some 98,000 clones listed, over 60% are singletons. Sequencing was carried out using PBMCs. These receptors were taken from a human donor in good health. The CDR3 runs from the conserved cysteine through the conserved F or W. D genes are given only for firm matches. Only part of the rows carry a size: once, few, many, or a class if the clone is expanded.

size	D	V	J	CDR3	DNA
-	TRBD2	TRBV4-3	TRBJ2-3	CASSQDVIRSGSSDTQYF	TGCGCCAGCAGCCAAGATGTAATTCGTAGCGGGAGCTCGGATACGCAGTATTTT
-	-	TRBV5-5	TRBJ2-3	CASSLWAASTDTQYF	TGTGCCAGCAGCTTATGGGCAGCCAGCACAGATACGCAGTATTTT
-	TRBD1	TRBV10-2	TRBJ2-7	CASSNRGYEQYF	TGCGCCAGCAGTAACAGGGGCTACGAGCAGTACTTC
once	-	TRBV7-2	TRBJ2-3	CASSLAGTGRTDTQYF	TGTGCCAGCAGCCTCGCAGGGACTGGTCGCACAGATACGCAGTATTTT
-	-	TRBV6-1	TRBJ1-2	CASSEIAGQYYGYTF	TGTGCCAGCAGTGAAATAGCCGGACAGTACTATGGCTACACCTTC
-	-	TRBV29-1	TRBJ2-1	CSVEAATPSYNEQFF	TGCAGCGTTGAGGCGGCTACACCCTCCTACAATGAGCAGTTCTTC
-	TRBD1	TRBV7-9	TRBJ1-1	CASSPWDRSAEAFF	TGTGCCAGCAGCCCCTGGGACAGGAGCGCTGAAGCTTTCTTT
-	-	TRBV10-2	TRBJ1-1	CALIPGETTEAFF	TGCGCCCTCATCCCGGGGGAGACCACTGAAGCTTTCTTT
-	TRBD2	TRBV6-1	TRBJ2-7	CASSAPTGLAGVGEQYF	TGTGCCAGCAGTGCACCGACGGGACTAGCGGGAGTCGGCGAGCAGTACTTC
-	-	TRBV2	TRBJ1-1	CASSELMNTEAFF	TGTGCCAGCAGTGAACTAATGAACACTGAAGCTTTCTTT
-	TRBD2	TRBV18	TRBJ2-2	CASSPFVPLAENTGELFF	TGTGCCAGCTCACCATTCGTGCCCCTAGCGGAAAACACCGGGGAGCTGTTTTTT
-	TRBD2	TRBV27	TRBJ2-1	CASGRGRANRNEQFF	TGTGCCAGCGGGCGCGGGAGGGCCAATCGCAATGAGCAGTTCTTC
few	TRBD2	TRBV25-1	TRBJ2-1	CASSDNPFAGAGNEQFF	TGTGCCAGCAGTGATAATCCGTTCGCGGGAGCTGGGAATGAGCAGTTCTTC
-	-	TRBV2	TRBJ2-5	CASNPPFEETQYF	TGTGCCAGCAATCCCCCGTTTGAAGAGACCCAGTACTTC
-	-	TRBV5-1	TRBJ2-1	CASSFSPAGTSSYNEQFF	TGCGCCAGCAGCTTCTCCCCAGCAGGGACAAGCTCCTACAATGAGCAGTTCTTC
-	TRBD2	TRBV7-6	TRBJ2-1	CASSPLSGSTYNEQFF	TGTGCCAGCAGTCCCCTTAGCGGGAGCACCTACAATGAGCAGTTCTTC
-	-	TRBV14	TRBJ2-4	CASSHNTLAKNIQYF	TGTGCCAGCAGCCACAACACCCTAGCCAAAAACATTCAGTACTTC
-	-	TRBV6-5	TRBJ1-3	CASSYSKSSGNTIYF	TGTGCCAGCAGTTACTCCAAGAGCTCTGGAAACACCATATATTTT
-	TRBD2	TRBV7-6	TRBJ2-7	CASSLAVGGGSYEQYF	TGTGCCAGCAGCTTAGCGGTGGGGGGGGGCTCCTACGAGCAGTACTTC
-	-	TRBV18	TRBJ1-4	CASSPPPALGNEKLFF	TGTGCCAGCTCACCACCGCCCGCTCTCGGTAATGAAAAACTGTTTTTT
-	TRBD1	TRBV19	TRBJ2-2	CASRPGQGPPTGELFF	TGTGCCAGTAGGCCGGGACAGGGGCCCCCCACCGGGGAGCTGTTTTTT
-	TRBD2	TRBV7-8	TRBJ2-5	CASSLGAGGGGETQYF	TGTGCCAGCAGCTTAGGCGCGGGAGGGGGAGGAGAGACCCAGTACTTC
-	TRBD1	TRBV5-8	TRBJ1-5	CASSFTRTGASNQPQHF	TGTGCCAGCAGCTTTACCCGGACAGGAGCTAGCAATCAGCCCCAGCATTTT
few	TRBD1	TRBV5-4	TRBJ1-1	CASSPRQGGTLNTEAFF	TGTGCCAGCAGCCCCCGACAGGGGGGAACCCTGAACACTGAAGCTTTCTTT
-	-	TRBV5-5	TRBJ2-5	CASSPTGDRRETQYF	TGTGCCAGCAGCCCCACGGGCGACAGGAGAGAGACCCAGTACTTC
once	TRBD2	TRBV7-2	TRBJ2-7	CASSLAGGYEQYF	TGTGCCAGCAGCCTAGCGGGAGGTTACGAGCAGTACTTC
-	-	TRBV2	TRBJ1-1	CASREQGGAFF	TGTGCCAGCAGGGAACAGGGAGGAGCTTTCTTT
-	-	TRBV19	TRBJ1-1	CASSLGLRNTEAFF	TGTGCCAGTAGCCTGGGACTGCGGAACACTGAAGCTTTCTTT
-	-	TRBV11-2	TRBJ2-7	CASSLYGVSEQYF	TGTGCCAGCAGCTTATATGGTGTCAGTGAGCAGTACTTC
-	TRBD1	TRBV6-1	TRBJ2-7	CASSRTGERYEQYF	TGTGCCAGCAGTCGGACAGGGGAGAGGTACGAGCAGTACTTC
-	TRBD1	TRBV2	TRBJ1-2	CASPDRSGYGYTF	TGTGCCAGCCCGGACAGGTCGGGCTATGGCTACACCTTC
-	TRBD2	TRBV29-1	TRBJ2-1	CSVDSKRTSGIGLSDEQFF	TGCAGCGTTGATTCTAAGCGGACTAGCGGGATTGGCCTTTCCGATGAGCAGTTCTTC
-	TRBD1	TRBV25-1	TRBJ1-2	CASSFDQDGTDLYTF	TGTGCCAGCAGTTTTGACCAGGACGGGACAGACCTATACACCTTC
-	TRBD2	TRBV6-1	TRBJ2-1	CASSDGSGSNNEQFF	TGTGCCAGCAGTGATGGTAGCGGGAGTAACAATGAGCAGTTCTTC
once	TRBD1	TRBV28	TRBJ1-6	CASRPSTGGHSPLHF	TGTGCCAGCAGACCGTCGACAGGGGGCCATTCACCCCTCCACTTT
-	TRBD1	TRBV10-1	TRBJ2-3	CASSQLGGQADTQYF	TGCGCCAGCAGCCAACTCGGGGGACAGGCAGATACGCAGTATTTT
-	-	TRBV19	TRBJ2-3	CASSFGQRGTQYF	TGTGCCAGTAGTTTCGGACAGCGGGGTACGCAGTATTTT
-	TRBD2	TRBV19	TRBJ2-3	CASNAGRGGHSTDTQYF	TGTGCCAGCAATGCCGGGCGGGGGGGCCATAGCACAGATACGCAGTATTTT
-	TRBD1	TRBV5-1	TRBJ1-1	CASSFDRAGTEAFF	TGCGCCAGCAGCTTTGACAGGGCAGGCACTGAAGCTTTCTTT
-	-	TRBV7-9	TRBJ1-2	CASSSTGTNYGYTF	TGTGCCAGCAGTAGTACAGGGACCAACTATGGCTACACCTTC
-	-	TRBV19	TRBJ1-2	CASSIDSGGKGYGYTF	TGTGCCAGTAGTATAGATTCGGGAGGGAAGGGCTATGGCTACACCTTC
few	-	TRBV19	TRBJ1-5	CASEERNQPQHF	TGTGCCTCCGAGGAACGCAATCAGCCCCAGCATTTT
-	-	TRBV15	TRBJ1-5	CATSRESGQTIWQPQHF	TGTGCCACCAGCAGAGAGTCCGGACAGACAATCTGGCAGCCCCAGCATTTT
-	-	TRBV2	TRBJ1-5	CASSEGSGSQPQHF	TGTGCCAGCAGTGAAGGCTCGGGGTCACAGCCCCAGCATTTT
-	TRBD1	TRBV10-3	TRBJ2-6	CAISELGQGAAGANVLTF	TGTGCCATCAGTGAGCTGGGACAGGGGGCGGCTGGGGCCAACGTCCTGACTTTC
-	TRBD1	TRBV18	TRBJ2-1	CASSPRDRDRDEQFF	TGTGCCAGCTCACCCCGGGACAGGGATAGAGATGAGCAGTTCTTC
-	TRBD1	TRBV6-5	TRBJ1-2	CASNLGGSDYGYTF	TGTGCCAGCAACCTAGGGGGCTCTGACTATGGCTACACCTTC
once	TRBD2	TRBV11-2	TRBJ2-7	CASSLSRGTSGESSYEQYF	TGTGCCAGCAGCTTGAGCCGCGGGACTAGCGGGGAGAGCTCCTACGAGCAGTACTTC
-	-	TRBV7-2	TRBJ2-7	CASSLGYGGPPNDEQYF	TGTGCCAGCAGCTTAGGGTATGGTGGGCCACCTAATGACGAGCAGTACTTC
once	TRBD1	TRBV2	TRBJ2-1	CASRRGQVDEQFF	TGTGCCAGCAGGCGGGGACAGGTCGATGAGCAGTTCTTC
-	TRBD1	TRBV6-1	TRBJ1-1	CASSLTGSVTEAFF	TGTGCCAGCAGCTTGACAGGGTCGGTCACTGAAGCTTTCTTT
-	-	TRBV9	TRBJ1-1	CASTPRGSTEAFF	TGTGCCAGCACCCCGCGGGGTAGCACTGAAGCTTTCTTT
-	-	TRBV5-1	TRBJ1-5	CASSLGGANQPQHF	TGCGCCAGCAGCTTAGGGGGGGCTAATCAGCCCCAGCATTTT
few	-	TRBV7-9	TRBJ1-4	CASSASRATNEKLFF	TGTGCCAGCAGCGCAAGCAGGGCAACTAATGAAAAACTGTTTTTT
-	TRBD1	TRBV5-1	TRBJ2-7	CASSLSIFRDSYEQYF	TGCGCCAGCAGCTTAAGCATATTCCGGGACAGTTACGAGCAGTACTTC
-	-	TRBV6-5	TRBJ1-1	CASSYQQGGTEAFF	TGTGCCAGCAGTTACCAACAGGGTGGCACTGAAGCTTTCTTT
few	-	TRBV5-1	TRBJ1-1	CASSLEGYEAFF	TGCGCCAGCAGCTTGGAGGGGTATGAGGCTTTCTTT